This TCR beta chain was documented in a study of neoadjuvant nivolumab and ipilimumab in lung cancer. Whole-study context: The combination arm added day-1 ipilimumab 1 mg/kg to nivolumab 3 mg/kg on days 1, 15, 29.

This clone has a single count. The CDR3 has 14 residues. Trimming at V came to 3 bases and at J to 0 bases, leaving 0 bases not matched to a gene. Per the germline V gene, CDR1 is SGHTA and CDR2 is FQGNSA. TCRdb's copy holds only in-frame clones and misses some; the assay was immunoSEQ multiplex PCR. The sample includes 17,000 or so clones, 70% to 80% of them seen just once. This TCR was sampled from an adult with non-small cell lung cancer. V and J are TRBV7-2 and TRBJ1-1, with 8 bases matching TRBD1. The sample consisted of tumor tissue, taken after neoadjuvant nivolumab, alone or with ipilimumab, at or shortly before surgery. CDR3 bases: TGTGCCAGCAGCTTGGGACAGGTGAACACTGAAGCTTTCTTT. Its translation: CASSLGQVNTEAFF.